Sequencing of this T cell receptor (beta chain) was carried out in a study of blood T cells in healthy people across ages. Together with a sample-barcoded 5' primer, a J-beta primer mix was included in a second PCR lasting roughly 6 to 12 cycles. At least 3 million CDR3-containing paired-end reads were obtained per sample. TCRdb recomputed calls from the 5' RACE reads with MiXCR, one row per CDR3 protein. This table holds about 680,000 distinct CDR3 sequences, roughly 50% found once. This clonotype was detected a few times. CDR1 is MDHEN, CDR2 SYDVKM, per germline. The CDR3 covers 14 residues. V shed 3 bases and J shed 4 bases, with 9 bases lying between them.

The sample consisted of blood. The chain recombines TRBV28 with TRBJ1-4, with no clear D. This TCR derives from a woman aged 55-70 years in good health. The CDR3 DNA is TGTGCCAGCAGTTTTGGGCAGGTTAATGAAAAACTGTTTTTT. Translating it yields CASSFGQVNEKLFF.